Each of the 8 T cell receptor beta chains below was sequenced from the same sample in a study of molecular identifiers for immune sequencing clone quantification. MiXCR, applied by TCRdb to the PCR reads, yields one record per CDR3 protein. The sample has roughly 300,000 distinct CDR3 sequences, roughly a quarter seen once. Sequencing was done on a sample of naive CD8+ T cells from blood, with Jurkat cell RNA spiked in. Indicated subset: FACS-sorted CD8+CD4-CCR7+CD45RA+ naive T cells. The receptors shown here come from a human donor in good health. Some libraries in this study had Jurkat cell RNA spiked in.

This clonotype was seen only a few times. This sequence joins TRBV7-9 and TRBJ2-7; TRBD1 agrees at 7 bases. The J segment lost 2 bases and the V segment lost 2 bases, leaving 12 bases of the junction unmatched. In germline, CDR1 is SEHNR, CDR2 FQNEAQ (reference sequence). CDR3 length: 17 amino acids. The chain's CDR3 is CASSLQFIGTAAYEQYF. The CDR3 coding sequence is TGTGCCAGCAGCTTACAGTTCATTGGGACAGCGGCCTACGAGCAGTACTTC.

With respect to this clonotype: This could be a read error, since a much larger clone is one nucleotide away. This chain links TRBV5-3 with TRBJ1-5; D is ambiguous. TRBV5-3 carries the ORF label, with uncertain function. There are 16 residues in the CDR3. The CDR3 here is CASSLDHRAGSQPQHF. In DNA form, the CDR3 reads TGTGCCAGCAGCTTGGATCATAGGGCGGGTAGTCAGCCCCAGCATTTT.

The chain uses TRBV5-1 and TRBJ1-1; TRBD1 aligns across 9 bases. This CDR3 has 16 amino acids. Losses at the gene ends were 0 bases for V and 4 bases for J; bases not matched to a gene: 7. The V gene's germline CDR1 is SGHRS and CDR2 YFSETQ. The CDR3 region is CASSLGRDRATTEAFF. For the CDR3, the DNA is TGCGCCAGCAGCTTGGGACGGGACAGGGCGACCACTGAAGCTTTCTTT. Looking up the rest from reference TRBV5-1 and TRBJ1-1 gives the full variable domain: KAGVTQTPRYLIKTRGQQVTLSCSPISGHRSVSWYQQTPGQGLQFLFEYFSETQRNKGNFPGRFSGRQFSNSRSEMNVSTLELGDSALYLCASSLGRDRATTEAFFGQGTRLTVV.

This clonotype was observed a few times. V usage is TRBV28 and J usage is TRBJ2-4; D not certain. Germline CDR1 MDHEN, CDR2 SYDVKM. V lost 6 bases to trimming and J lost 8 bases, with 8 bases between them. The CDR3 sequence is 11 residues long. The CDR3 DNA reads as TGTGCCAGCAGCAACATCTACATTCAGTACTTC. Translating it yields CASSNIYIQYF.

The sample holds a few counts of this clonotype. CDR3: CASSTTDRAYTDTQYF. The DNA for the CDR3 is TGTGCCAGCAGTACTACGGACAGGGCCTACACAGATACGCAGTATTTT. The chain uses TRBV2 and TRBJ2-3; 8 bases align to TRBD1. V shed 5 bases and J 2 bases; nucleotides not matched to a gene: 9. From germline, CDR1 is SNHLY and CDR2 FYNNEI. There are 16 residues in the CDR3.

The table lists this clonotype with a few counts. This chain joins TRBV10-1 and TRBJ2-7, with TRBD1 matching 8 bases. The J segment lost 3 bases and the V segment lost 7 bases, leaving 5 bases of the junction unmatched. The CDR3 consists of 13 residues. Germline loops: CDR1 WNHNN, CDR2 SYGVQD (reference sequence). The CDR3: CASKGQAYYEQYF. For the CDR3, the DNA is TGCGCCAGCAAGGGACAGGCTTACTACGAGCAGTACTTC.

Of note for this clonotype: Being one base from a much bigger clone, this may be a read error. This rearrangement joins TRBV6-6 to TRBJ1-1; 9 bases fit TRBD1. This CDR3 has 13 amino acids. Germline CDR1 and CDR2: MNHNY and SVGAGI (reference sequence). The CDR3 region is CASSWTGATEAIF. CDR3 coding DNA: TGTGCCAGCAGTTGGACAGGGGCCACTGAAGCTATCTTT.

This clonotype showed up many times. The rearrangement uses TRBV7-2 and TRBJ2-7; D remains ambiguous. The CDR3 contains 13 residues. Between the trimmed V and J ends, which lost 4 bases and 3 bases, there was a span of 10 bases. The germline V gene encodes CDR1 SGHTA and CDR2 FQGNSA. The CDR3 loop is CASSWTLGYEQYF. The DNA of the CDR3 is TGTGCCAGCAGCTGGACCCTAGGCTACGAGCAGTACTTC.